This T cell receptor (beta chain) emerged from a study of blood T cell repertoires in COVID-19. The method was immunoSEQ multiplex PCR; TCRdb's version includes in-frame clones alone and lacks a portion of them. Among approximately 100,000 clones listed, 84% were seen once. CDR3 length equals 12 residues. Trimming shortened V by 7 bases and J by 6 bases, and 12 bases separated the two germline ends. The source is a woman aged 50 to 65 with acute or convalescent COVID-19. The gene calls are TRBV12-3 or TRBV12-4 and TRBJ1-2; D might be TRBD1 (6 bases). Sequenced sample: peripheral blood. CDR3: CASTAGQNGYTF. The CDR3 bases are TGTGCCAGCACCGCAGGACAGAATGGCTACACCTTC.